This TCR beta chain originates from a study of cytomegalovirus exposure and HLA in healthy donors. Broader study findings: One variant, a missense change in DCLRE1C, was linked in a later analysis to TCR beta V- and J-gene trimming. Roughly uniform depth of sequencing across donors was assumed in presence/absence analyses. An analysis that came later showed most CMV-associated TCR beta chains appearing HLA-restricted. The study had only CMV serostatus as immune exposure information.

CDR3 length: 14 residues. The V and J ends lost 6 bases and 6 bases respectively, with 15 bases between them. Germline CDR1 SGHTS, CDR2 YDEGEE. Primers included in the PCR were 60 Vbeta and 13 Jbeta primers. Measured with immunoSEQ multiplex PCR; TCRdb has only the in-frame clones, and not every one. In the table there are 150,000 or so clones, over 70% of which are singletons. Points on this clone: What it recognizes is unknown.

V usage is TRBV5-8 and J usage is TRBJ2-2; D possibly corresponds to TRBD2 (5 bases). Sequenced sample: PBMCs. This clonotype originated in a man aged 25-45 years in good health and CMV-seronegative. CDR3: CASTPRGTAGELFF. CDR3 coding DNA: TGTGCCAGCACCCCCCGGGGTACAGCCGGGGAGCTGTTTTTT. Full variable domain (outside the CDR3, taken from reference TRBV5-8 and TRBJ2-2): EAGVTQSPTHLIKTRGQQATLRCSPISGHTSVYWYQQALGLGLQFLLWYDEGEERNRGNFPPRFSGRQFPNYSSELNVNALELEDSALYLCASTPRGTAGELFFGEGSRLTVL.